These 17 T cell receptor beta chains were sequenced from one sample in a study of T cell repertoires in cytomegalovirus infection. One entry per CDR3 protein, called by TCRdb with MiXCR from the reads. This sample has some 320,000 distinct CDR3 sequences, with over 7.5% found just once. The sequenced material came from PBMCs. Source of these receptors: a human donor in good health (CMV status not recorded). Some clones in this sample may be carry-over from other donors' samples.

This sequence joins TRBV9 and TRBJ2-1, with 12 bases that match TRBD2. The CDR3 is made up of 17 amino acids. Germline V gene sequence: CDR1 SGDLS, CDR2 YYNGEE. V was pared by 0 bases and J by 5 bases, with 6 bases of the junction left unmatched. The CDR3 sequence is CASSVGLRTSGNNEQFF. CDR3 bases: TGTGCCAGCAGCGTAGGGTTACGGACTAGCGGGAACAATGAGCAGTTCTTC. Based on the CDR3 plus reference TRBV9 and TRBJ2-1, the full variable domain is DSGVTQTPKHLITATGQRVTLRCSPRSGDLSVYWYQQSLDQGLQFLIQYYNGEERAKGNILERFSAQQFPDLHSELNLSSLELGDSALYFCASSVGLRTSGNNEQFFGPGTRLTVL.

The genes are TRBV7-9 and TRBJ1-1; 8 bases fit TRBD1. Trimming cost V 1 base and J 7 bases; bases outside gene matches: 2. The germline V gene encodes CDR1 SEHNR and CDR2 FQNEAQ (reference sequence). The CDR3 has 13 residues. CDR3 DNA: TGTGCCAGCAGCTTAGGGGGACAGGTTGAAGCTTTCTTT. This codes for CASSLGGQVEAFF.

This clonotype appeared many times. The chain is built from TRBV6-1 and TRBJ2-7, with D tentatively TRBD1 (5 bases). This CDR3 comprises 12 residues. Trimming left V 5 bases short and J 3 bases short, with 8 bases between. CDR1 is MNHNS, CDR2 SASEGT, per germline. CDR3 nucleotide sequence: TGTGCCAGCAGTATGACAGACTACGAGCAGTACTTC. Its protein is CASSMTDYEQYF.

This chain connects TRBV7-3 to TRBJ2-7; TRBD1 agrees at 9 bases. V trimming: 4 bases; J trimming: 6 bases; junction bases outside the gene matches: 7. CDR1 and CDR2 (germline): SGHTA, FQGTGA. The CDR3 has 14 amino acids. The CDR3 reads CASSSGQGLIEQYF. CDR3 DNA: TGTGCCAGCAGCTCGGGACAGGGACTAATCGAGCAGTACTTC. Together with reference TRBV7-3 and TRBJ2-7, the CDR3 gives the full variable domain: GAGVSQTPSNKVTEKGKYVELRCDPISGHTALYWYRQSLGQGPEFLIYFQGTGAADDSGLPNDRFFAVRPEGSVSTLKIQRTERGDSAVYLCASSSGQGLIEQYFGPGTRLTVT.

This clonotype was picked up many times. This rearrangement joins TRBV7-8 to TRBJ2-1; no clear D gene. Deletions cut 5 bases from V and 7 bases from J, with 9 bases between. From germline, CDR1 is SGHVS and CDR2 FQNEAQ. This CDR3 comprises 12 residues. The CDR3, as DNA: TGTGCCAGCAGCATCGAATGGAATGAGCAGTTCTTC. Amino acid sequence: CASSIEWNEQFF.

V is TRBV6-5 and J is TRBJ1-6; D uncertain. The V and J ends lost 1 base and 8 bases respectively, with 3 bases between them. This CDR3 spans 12 amino acids. CDR1 is MNHEY and CDR2 is SVGAGI in the germline V gene. The DNA of the CDR3 is TGTGCCAGCAGTTACTTGGATTCACCCCTCCACTTT. This sequence encodes CASSYLDSPLHF.

This sequence joins TRBV7-2 and TRBJ2-2; TRBD2 is a possible D gene (6 bases). CDR1 SGHTA and CDR2 FQGNSA come from the germline V gene. CDR3 length: 15 amino acids. Deletions cut 5 bases from V and 1 base from J, with 11 bases between. The CDR3 bases are TGTGCCAGCAGCCGAGTGGGAGGGAACACCGGGGAGCTGTTTTTT. It encodes CASSRVGGNTGELFF.

This clonotype was seen repeatedly, ten times or more. The genes are TRBV7-9 and TRBJ1-1; no clear D. The CDR3 length is 12 residues. Trimming shortened V by 7 bases and J by 1 base, and 7 bases separated the two germline ends. CDR1 is SEHNR and CDR2 is FQNEAQ in the germline V gene (reference sequence). CDR3 in DNA: TGTGCCAGCACGGAGAAGAACACTGAAGCTTTCTTT. This encodes CASTEKNTEAFF.

The CDR3 region is CASSDRAATNEKLFF. The CDR3 DNA is TGTGCCAGCAGTGACAGGGCTGCAACTAATGAAAAACTGTTTTTT. The chain has TRBV6-5 and TRBJ1-4; 7 bases line up with TRBD1. The germline V gene has CDR1 MNHEY and CDR2 SVGAGI. The CDR3 has 15 residues. Germline trimming cut 5 bases from V and 0 bases from J; bases unmatched to any gene: 3.

The sample holds a few counts of this clonotype. V usage is TRBV7-7 and J usage is TRBJ2-1; possible D gene TRBD1, 6 bases. The germline V gene encodes CDR1 SSHAT and CDR2 FNYEAQ (reference sequence). The CDR3 has 14 amino acids. V lost 5 bases, J lost 7 bases, and 15 bases lay in between. In DNA form, the CDR3 reads TGTGCCAGCAGCCCCTTTCGCCAGGGGAATGAGCAGTTCTTC. Protein product: CASSPFRQGNEQFF.

The chain combines TRBV9 with TRBJ2-1, with D unclear. The CDR3 has 15 amino acids. Deletions cut 0 bases from V and 8 bases from J, with 15 bases between. Germline V lookup: CDR1 SGDLS, CDR2 YYNGEE. The CDR3 reads CASSVGPSSPHEQFF. The CDR3 DNA is TGTGCCAGCAGCGTAGGACCATCAAGCCCCCATGAGCAGTTCTTC.

The table lists this clonotype with many counts. V and J are TRBV7-2 and TRBJ1-1; tentatively, D is TRBD1 (5 bases). From germline, CDR1 is SGHTA and CDR2 FQGNSA. The CDR3 totals 15 residues. Trimming removed 1 base from V and 4 bases from J, with 13 bases in between. This chain's CDR3 is CASSLDGGRATEAFF. The CDR3 region has the DNA TGTGCCAGCAGCTTAGATGGGGGTAGGGCCACTGAAGCTTTCTTT. Based on the CDR3 plus reference TRBV7-2 and TRBJ1-1, the full variable domain is GAGVSQSPSNKVTEKGKDVELRCDPISGHTALYWYRQSLGQGLEFLIYFQGNSAPDKSGLPSDRFSAERTGGSVSTLTIQRTQQEDSAVYLCASSLDGGRATEAFFGQGTRLTVV.

The table lists this clonotype with many counts. The genes are TRBV7-9 and TRBJ2-7; D unclear. The V end lost 1 base, the J end lost 2 bases, and 9 bases lay between the germline ends. The CDR3 spans 14 residues. Germline V gene data show CDR1 as SEHNR and CDR2 as FQNEAQ (reference sequence). As DNA, the CDR3 is TGTGCCAGCAGCTTAGATAAGGTCCCCTACGAGCAGTACTTC. It specifies CASSLDKVPYEQYF.

J is TRBJ2-5 and V is TRBV20-1; D is undetermined. Trimming removed 5 bases from V and 0 bases from J, with 25 bases in between. Germline V CDR1 and CDR2: DFQATT, SNEGSKA (reference sequence). The CDR3 is 18 amino acids. The CDR3 is CSAQSSPSPGTYQETQYF. In nucleotides, the CDR3 is TGCAGTGCTCAGTCCTCCCCCTCCCCAGGAACGTACCAAGAGACCCAGTACTTC.

The gene calls are TRBV10-3 and TRBJ2-7, with 8 bases identical to TRBD1. J lost 3 bases, V lost 4 bases, and 14 bases had no gene match. CDR3 length equals 17 residues. Germline V gene lookup returns CDR1 ENHRY and CDR2 SYGVKD. CDR3 nucleotide sequence: TGTGCCATCAGTGCATCAATACAGGGGGGACTTCGCTACGAGCAGTACTTC. Its translation is CAISASIQGGLRYEQYF.

This clonotype was picked up a small number of times. The chain uses TRBV20-1 and TRBJ1-5; D is perhaps TRBD1 (5 bases). The CDR3 loop spans 14 amino acids. The V gene lost 3 bases and the J gene lost 1 base, with 10 bases spanning the gap. Germline CDR1 is DFQATT and CDR2 is SNEGSKA (reference sequence). The CDR3 protein is CSARERQSNQPQHF. Here the CDR3 DNA reads TGCAGTGCTAGGGAGAGACAGAGCAATCAGCCCCAGCATTTT.

This clonotype was seen ten or more times. The gene calls are TRBV2 and TRBJ2-2, with TRBD2 matching over 7 bases. The CDR3 is made up of 16 amino acids. Trimming took 6 bases from V and 0 from J; bases not matched to a gene: 7. CDR1 SNHLY and CDR2 FYNNEI come from the germline V gene. The CDR3 DNA is TGTGCCAGCAGGGCTTCCCTAGCGGCGAACACCGGGGAGCTGTTTTTT. This codes for CASRASLAANTGELFF.